This is a list of T cell receptor beta chains from one sample in a study of CD8+CD57+ T cells in acquired aplastic anemia. One entry per CDR3 protein, called by TCRdb with MiXCR from the reads. The profile shows hundreds of thousands of distinct CDR3 sequences, about two thirds of them singletons. Material for sequencing was sorted CD4+, CD8+, or CD8+CD57+ T cells (not recorded which) from PBMCs. These TCRs come from a human donor in good health, serving as a control. Both conserved end residues are part of each CDR3. The D gene is left open where the match is weak. The size entry is marked missing in some rows and otherwise reads once, few, many or a size class.

clone_size	d_call	v_call	j_call	cdr3_nt	cdr3_aa
.	TRBD2	TRBV12-3/TRBV12-4	TRBJ2-7	TGTGCCAGCAGTTTCCAGCGGGGGAACTACGAGCAGTACTTC	CASSFQRGNYEQYF
many	.	TRBV9	TRBJ2-1	TGTGCCAGCAGCCTAAGACAGGGTTCTTTAGGGACTAGTCTGTTCTTC	CASSLRQGSLGTSLFF
.	.	TRBV12-3/TRBV12-4	TRBJ2-5	TGTGCCAGCAGCCAGGTACACGGAGAGACCCAGTACTTC	CASSQVHGETQYF
.	.	TRBV12-3/TRBV12-4	TRBJ2-7	TGTGCCAGCAGTCGAAGGGGTTGGAGGGAAAGCTACGAGCAGTACTTC	CASSRRGWRESYEQYF
many	TRBD1	TRBV5-6	TRBJ1-2	TGTGCCAGCAGCTGGGAGACGGGACAGGGACTGGTGGAAGGCTACACCTTC	CASSWETGQGLVEGYTF
.	.	TRBV2	TRBJ1-2	TGTGCCACCAGCAGGCCTCAAGCGGAGCCGCAGCATGGCTACAACTTC	CATSRPQAEPQHGYNF
once	TRBD2	TRBV7-8	TRBJ2-1	TGTGCCAGCAGCACCAGACCCCTGAGTAGCGGGGGAAGCTCCTACAATGAGCAGTTCTTC	CASSTRPLSSGGSSYNEQFF
.	.	TRBV29-1	TRBJ1-5	TGCAGCGTTGAGCTGACAGGTGCAGGCGAGCAGCCCCAGCATTTT	CSVELTGAGEQPQHF
.	.	TRBV19	TRBJ2-3	TGTGCCAGCAGAACGAAGGACGGAACAGATACGCAGTATTTT	CASRTKDGTDTQYF
.	TRBD1	TRBV18	TRBJ1-5	TGTGCCAGCTCACCACCTGAGACAGGGGGCTATCAGCCCCAGCATTTT	CASSPPETGGYQPQHF
.	.	TRBV15	TRBJ1-2	TGTGCCACCAGCAGAGATTGGGCGGGGGGCGATGGCTACACCTTC	CATSRDWAGGDGYTF
.	.	TRBV20-1	TRBJ1-1	TGCAGTGCTATCACTACGGGAGCTGAAGCTTTCTTT	CSAITTGAEAFF
.	.	TRBV5-1	TRBJ2-2	TGCGCCAGCAGCTTGGGGGGCTCTGGGGCCACCGGGGAGCTGTTTTTT	CASSLGGSGATGELFF
.	.	TRBV20-1	TRBJ2-7	TGCAGTGCTAGAACAATGGGTGGTGGAGAGCAGTACTTC	CSARTMGGGEQYF
many	.	TRBV5-1	TRBJ2-5	TGCGCCAGCAGCTTGGATCCGGGGCCAGAGACCCAGTACTTC	CASSLDPGPETQYF
.	.	TRBV5-6	TRBJ2-5	TGTGCCAGCAGCTTGGGGGACCCTACAATGAGAGAGACCCAGTACTTC	CASSLGDPTMRETQYF
.	TRBD1	TRBV15	TRBJ1-5	TGTGCCACCAGCGGCGCACAGGGGCGGAATCAGCCGCAGTTTTTT	CATSGAQGRNQPQFF
many	TRBD2	TRBV30	TRBJ2-5	TGTGCCTGGAGTGTTGGTGTGGGAGGGGAGACCCAGTACTTC	CAWSVGVGGETQYF
many	TRBD2	TRBV2	TRBJ2-3	TGTGCCAGCAGGAGGAGCGGGGGGGCCGGTTTCGACACAGATACGCAGTATTTT	CASRRSGGAGFDTDTQYF
many	.	TRBV12-3/TRBV12-4	TRBJ2-7	TGTGCCAGCAGGACCGCCGGGCACTACGAGCAGTACTTC	CASRTAGHYEQYF
.	.	TRBV7-8	TRBJ1-2	TGTGCCAGCAGTCGGACCCAACTGGATGAGCAGTTCTTCACCTTC	CASSRTQLDEQFFTF
many	.	TRBV11-2	TRBJ2-2	TGTGCCAGCAGCGCGTCCGGGGAGCTGTTTTTT	CASSASGELFF
many	.	TRBV12-3/TRBV12-4	TRBJ2-5	TGTGCCAGCAGTTCCTCAGGGGATTCAGGTAGTCGAGAGACCCAGTACTTC	CASSSSGDSGSRETQYF
many	TRBD2	TRBV12-3/TRBV12-4	TRBJ2-2	TGTGCCAGCAGTGTAGTAGCGGGGAACACCGGGGAGCTGTTTTTT	CASSVVAGNTGELFF
.	.	TRBV13	TRBJ1-1	TGTGCCAGCAGCTTAGGCCTAATGGGCACAACGAACAATGAAGCTTTCTTT	CASSLGLMGTTNNEAFF
.	.	TRBV20-1	TRBJ2-6	TGCAGCGTTAGAGGGGCCGCTAGAGCCAACGTCCTGACTTTC	CSVRGAARANVLTF
.	.	TRBV7-2	TRBJ1-1	TGTGCCAGCAGCTTGGGGTACGGGGGGCAGGTTGAAGCTTCCTTT	CASSLGYGGQVEASF